The source of this T cell receptor (beta chain) is a study of Graves' ophthalmopathy and Graves' hyperthyroidism. Study results and caveats: Sensitivity reached roughly 70% and specificity 72.22% when the model predicted ophthalmopathy progression.

V lost 5 bases to trimming and J lost 4 bases, with 9 bases between them. Germline assignment: CDR1 LNHDA and CDR2 SQIVND (reference sequence). This CDR3 spans 14 amino acids. In the case of this clonotype: The antigen is undetermined.

Amplification of TCR beta CDR3 regions used RNA transcripts. HTBI primers were employed in first-round RT-PCR, then a second-round multiplex PCR followed. TCRdb re-called the multiplex PCR reads through MiXCR, storing one row per CDR3 protein. This repertoire shows 900,000 to 1,200,000 distinct CDR3 sequences, approximately 35% found once; its top ten account for roughly 10%. V and J are TRBV19 and TRBJ2-6, with D possibly TRBD1 on 5 matching bases. The sequenced sample was peripheral blood or thyroid tissue (not recorded which). This clonotype was sampled from an adult man with Graves' hyperthyroidism. CDR3 nucleotide sequence: TGTGCCAGTAGTGAACCAGGGGGGGCCAACGTCCTGACTTTC. Translated: CASSEPGGANVLTF.